This T cell receptor (beta chain) was recorded in a study of monozygotic twins with cystic fibrosis. The data were produced by immunoSEQ multiplex PCR, yet TCRdb's version contains in-frame clones alone and is incomplete. The sample shows roughly 14,000 clones, just under 95% of them seen only once. The CDR3 loop spans 15 amino acids. V shed 4 bases, J shed 6 bases, and the junction held 5 bases outside the gene matches. The V gene's germline CDR1 is MNHEY and CDR2 SMNVEV (reference sequence). The sequencing input was blood. The chain recombines TRBV27 with TRBJ2-1; TRBD2 matches 11 bases. This clonotype originated in a girl between 2 and 10 years old with cystic fibrosis. CDR3 bases: TGTGCCAGCAGTTCTCGCGGGACTAGCGGCAATGAGCAGTTCTTC. Protein product: CASSSRGTSGNEQFF.